Presented here are 19 T cell receptor beta chains from one specimen sequenced in a study of blood T cells in healthy people across ages. Together with a sample-barcoded 5' primer, a J-beta primer mix was included in a second PCR lasting about 6 to 11 cycles. TCRdb redid the calling of the 5' RACE reads with MiXCR, one entry per CDR3 protein. The sample gives 650,000 to 1,000,000 distinct CDR3 sequences, 30% to 45% of which show up once; 10% to 15% is in the top ten. What was sequenced was blood. These receptors originate from a man aged 18 to 29 in good health.

The chain is built from TRBV10-3 and TRBJ2-3; tentative D call: TRBD2 (6 bases). Germline CDR1 is ENHRY and CDR2 is SYGVKD. The germline V and J ends were trimmed by 3 bases and 3 bases, with 13 bases remaining between them. The CDR3 extends over 15 amino acids. The CDR3 loop is CAISDPGGPTDTQYF. DNA for the CDR3: TGTGCCATCAGTGACCCCGGAGGGCCGACAGATACGCAGTATTTT.

The chain links TRBV12-3 or TRBV12-4 to TRBJ1-4; D gene uncertain. CDR3 length equals 13 residues. Deletions cut 5 bases from V and 4 bases from J, with 8 bases between. The CDR3 region is CASSRANNEKLFF. DNA of the CDR3: TGTGCCAGCAGTAGGGCTAATAATGAAAAACTGTTTTTT.

This clonotype was seen ten or more times. The chain recombines TRBV12-3 or TRBV12-4 with TRBJ2-7; 7 positions match TRBD1. V shed 4 bases, J shed 6 bases, and the junction held 15 bases outside the gene matches. CDR3 length equals 16 residues. The CDR3 region is CASSSNKGGREVEQYF. The DNA of the CDR3 is TGTGCCAGCAGTTCGAATAAAGGGGGCCGCGAAGTCGAGCAGTACTTC.

The chain has TRBV4-1 and TRBJ2-6; a possible D gene is TRBD2 (6 bases). With 8 bases removed from V and 0 bases from J, the gap between germline ends came to 14 bases. The CDR3 spans 16 residues. Looked up from germline, CDR1 is MGHRA and CDR2 is YSYEKL. The CDR3 protein is CASRRVPSSGANVLTF. In nucleotides, the CDR3 is TGCGCCAGCCGGAGGGTCCCGAGCTCTGGGGCCAACGTCCTGACTTTC.

To note about this clonotype: Possible read error: a much larger clone is one base away. The chain links TRBV10-3 to TRBJ2-5; D is unresolved. The end of the DNA fits TRBJ2-7 better, so the J call may be wrong. This CDR3 spans 11 amino acids. Germline V gene data show CDR1 as ENHRY and CDR2 as SYGVKD. The CDR3 sequence: CTISEDAEQYF. Here the CDR3 DNA reads TGTACCATCAGTGAAGATGCCGAGCAGTACTTC.

Ten or more counts support this clonotype. This rearrangement joins TRBV25-1 to TRBJ2-3, with D tentatively TRBD1 (5 bases). In germline, CDR1 is MGHDK, CDR2 SYGVNS. This CDR3 has 13 amino acids. V was clipped by 3 bases and J by 5 bases, with 9 bases between them. The CDR3 here is CASSETALDTQYF. The CDR3 DNA follows: TGTGCCAGCAGTGAGACAGCCCTAGATACGCAGTATTTT. Based on the CDR3 plus reference TRBV25-1 and TRBJ2-3, the full variable domain is EADIYQTPRYLVIGTGKKITLECSQTMGHDKMYWYQQDPGMELHLIHYSYGVNSTEKGDLSSESTVSRIRTEHFPLTLESARPSHTSQYLCASSETALDTQYFGPGTRLTVL.

This clonotype was counted a few times. J is TRBJ1-2 and V is TRBV15; a weak D match, TRBD1 (6 bases). The germline CDR1 and CDR2 sequences are LNHNV and YYDKDF (reference sequence). The CDR3 is 15 amino acids. V gave up 0 bases and J gave up 8 bases, with 16 bases separating them. CDR3 bases: TGTGCCACCAGCAGAGATCGGGGGGCGGGGGGCGGCTACACCTTC. Translated, it gives CATSRDRGAGGGYTF.

The J gene is TRBJ2-1, the V gene TRBV6-6; D gene uncertain. CDR1 is MNHNY, CDR2 SVGAGI, per germline (reference sequence). Trimming pared 3 bases from V and 4 bases from J, leaving 13 bases between. The CDR3 has 15 residues. The CDR3 nucleotides read TGTGCCAGCAGTTATGTGGCAGGAAAATACAATGAGCAGTTCTTC. This gives the protein CASSYVAGKYNEQFF.

The DNA of the CDR3 is TGTGCCAGCAGCGTTTGGGGTATCAATGAGCAGTTCTTC. Its protein product is CASSVWGINEQFF. This chain joins TRBV9 and TRBJ2-1; D unclear. Trimming stripped 2 bases from V and 6 bases from J, with 9 bases between. The CDR3 sequence is 13 residues long. Looked up from germline, CDR1 is SGDLS and CDR2 is YYNGEE. Looking up the rest from reference TRBV9 and TRBJ2-1 gives the full variable domain: DSGVTQTPKHLITATGQRVTLRCSPRSGDLSVYWYQQSLDQGLQFLIQYYNGEERAKGNILERFSAQQFPDLHSELNLSSLELGDSALYFCASSVWGINEQFFGPGTRLTVL.

As for this clonotype: A much bigger clone sits one base away, suggesting this may be a read error. The chain uses TRBV20-1 and TRBJ2-1; maybe TRBD1 (5 bases). The germline CDR1 and CDR2 sequences are DFQATT and SNEGSKA (reference sequence). The CDR3 totals 16 residues. In DNA form, the CDR3 reads TGCAGTGCTGGAGATTCCGCCCAGGGCCCTATGAATGAGCAGTTCTTC. This gives the protein CSAGDSAQGPMNEQFF.

The rearrangement joins TRBV20-1 to TRBJ1-4; maybe TRBD1 (5 bases). CDR1 is DFQATT and CDR2 is SNEGSKA in the germline V gene (reference sequence). The V end was cut by 0 bases, the J end by 7 bases, with 15 bases between. This CDR3 contains 15 residues. The CDR3 DNA reads TGCAGTGCTAGAGATCTGAAGGGGCCGGGTGAAAAACTGTTTTTT. Amino acids: CSARDLKGPGEKLFF.

This clonotype has only a few counts. V gene TRBV7-2 combines with J gene TRBJ2-5; D gene ambiguous. CDR3 size: 14 residues. Germline CDR1 is SGHTA and CDR2 is FQGNSA. The V end lost 5 bases, the J end lost 11 bases, and 21 bases lay between the germline ends. CDR3 nucleotide sequence: TGTGCCAGCAGCCCCGGCCTTACATGGGGTGAGCAGTACTTC. Translating it yields CASSPGLTWGEQYF.

A word on this clonotype: One end of the junction is discordant with germline, which a read error may explain. The rearrangement uses TRBV20-1 and TRBJ1-2; D is unclear. Germline CDR1 is DFQATT and CDR2 is SNEGSKA (reference sequence). The CDR3 is 16 amino acids. The CDR3, as DNA: TGCGGTGCTAGAGATCTGTACGGCAGCTCTAACTATGGCTACACCTTC. This encodes CGARDLYGSSNYGYTF.

This clonotype has a handful of counts. CDR3 in amino acids: CASSVTSYNEQFF. The CDR3, as DNA: TGTGCCAGCAGCGTAACCTCCTACAATGAGCAGTTCTTC. V gene TRBV9 combines with J gene TRBJ2-1, with no clear D. The germline V and J ends were trimmed by 1 base and 0 bases, with 2 bases remaining between them. CDR1 is SGDLS, CDR2 YYNGEE, per germline. CDR3 length equals 13 residues.

The rearrangement joins TRBV28 to TRBJ1-4; no firm D call. V was clipped by 6 bases and J by 0 bases, with 11 bases between them. The length of the CDR3 is 15 residues. The germline V gene has CDR1 MDHEN and CDR2 SYDVKM. The CDR3 is CASRIDSATNEKLFF. DNA of the CDR3: TGTGCCAGCAGGATTGACTCAGCAACTAATGAAAAACTGTTTTTT.

V usage is TRBV6-6 and J usage is TRBJ2-6, with D uncertain. The CDR3 is 14 residues long. Germline CDR1 reads MNHNY; CDR2 reads SVGAGI (reference sequence). Trimming pared 8 bases from V and 2 bases from J, leaving 10 bases between. The DNA for the CDR3 is TGTGCCAGCTCAAGGGCAACTGGGGCCAACGTCCTGACTTTC. It translates to CASSRATGANVLTF.

This clonotype was seen only a few times. The chain uses TRBV25-1 and TRBJ1-2; D is perhaps TRBD1 (5 bases). Trimming took off 6 bases at V and 2 bases at J, with 10 bases between the two ends. The CDR3 has 13 residues. Germline loops: CDR1 MGHDK, CDR2 SYGVNS. The CDR3 nucleotides read TGTGCCAGCAGGGGTCCAGGGAACTATGGCTACACCTTC. This encodes CASRGPGNYGYTF.

With respect to this clonotype: Possible read error: a much larger clone is one base away. This rearrangement joins TRBV2 to TRBJ2-7; maybe TRBD2 (5 bases). The tail of the sequence fits TRBJ2-5 better, so the J call may be wrong. Germline V gives CDR1 SNHLY, CDR2 FYNNEI. CDR3 length: 12 residues. CDR3 in amino acids: CANSRAGETQYF. CDR3 DNA: TGTGCCAACAGCCGGGCGGGCGAGACCCAGTACTTC.

The genes are TRBV2 and TRBJ1-4; TRBD1 might be the D (5 bases). V lost 6 bases to trimming and J lost 3 bases, with 11 bases between them. The CDR3 has 14 amino acids. CDR1 and CDR2 from the germline V gene are SNHLY and FYNNEI. The CDR3, as DNA: TGTGCCAGCAGGAAGGGGTCCGCTAATGAAAAACTGTTTTTT. Translated, it gives CASRKGSANEKLFF.